These T cell receptor beta chains were read from a single sample in a study of blood T cell repertoires in COVID-19. The method was immunoSEQ multiplex PCR; TCRdb's version includes in-frame clones alone and lacks a portion of them. The sample shows about 200,000 clones, around 89% of them seen only once. The sample comprised PBMCs or T cells enriched from blood (not recorded which). The receptors here all came from a man aged 30-40 years who had recovered from COVID-19. CDR3s include the opening cysteine and the closing phenylalanine or tryptophan. D genes are given only for firm matches. Only part of the rows carry a size: once, few, many, or a class if the clone is expanded.

v_gene,abundance,d_gene,j_gene,CDR3aa,CDR3nt
TRBV5-6,NA,NA,TRBJ2-7,CASSLGPGLYEQYF,TGTGCCAGCAGCTTGGGGCCAGGGTTGTACGAGCAGTACTTC
TRBV5-1,once,NA,TRBJ1-4,CASSLTKGGSTNEKLFF,TGCGCCAGCAGCTTAACAAAAGGAGGGTCAACTAATGAAAAACTGTTTTTT
TRBV27,NA,NA,TRBJ2-3,CASSLLDTSTDTQYF,TGTGCCAGCAGTTTACTGGACACTAGCACAGATACGCAGTATTTT
TRBV28,NA,NA,TRBJ1-1,CASKDGGGTEAFF,TGTGCCAGCAAAGACGGGGGGGGCACTGAAGCTTTCTTT
TRBV21-1,NA,NA,TRBJ2-3,CASSKGGLAGDCDTQYF,TGTGCCAGCAGCAAAGGTGGTCTAGCGGGAGATTGCGATACGCAGTATTTT
TRBV18,NA,NA,TRBJ1-4,CASSPDSYEKLFF,TGTGCCAGCTCACCTGACAGTTATGAAAAACTGTTTTTT
TRBV5-1,NA,NA,TRBJ1-4,CASSIGWETNEKLFF,TGCGCCAGCAGCATCGGCTGGGAGACTAATGAAAAACTGTTTTTT
TRBV5-1,NA,NA,TRBJ2-3,CASGPGGNTDTQYF,TGCGCCAGCGGGCCCGGAGGGAATACAGATACGCAGTATTTT
TRBV19,NA,TRBD1,TRBJ1-4,CASRFGDRGAEKLFF,TGTGCCAGTAGGTTTGGGGACAGGGGTGCTGAAAAACTGTTTTTT
TRBV7-8,NA,NA,TRBJ1-2,CASSLGTLNGYTF,TGTGCCAGCAGCTTAGGGACTCTAAATGGCTACACCTTC
TRBV5-1,NA,TRBD1,TRBJ1-2,CASSDGDRVAFNYGYTF,TGCGCCAGCAGCGATGGGGACAGGGTGGCCTTTAACTATGGCTACACCTTC
TRBV19,few,TRBD2,TRBJ2-7,CASSDTSGANYEQYF,TGTGCCAGTAGTGATACTAGCGGAGCTAACTACGAGCAGTACTTC
TRBV5-1,NA,TRBD1,TRBJ2-7,CASRYPGQGYEQYF,TGCGCCAGCAGGTATCCGGGACAGGGATACGAGCAGTACTTC
TRBV2,NA,NA,TRBJ2-1,CASSDAHRVPTNEQFF,TGTGCCAGCAGCGACGCGCACAGGGTGCCCACCAATGAGCAGTTCTTC
TRBV4-3,NA,TRBD2,TRBJ2-3,CASSQVETSGGAADTQYF,TGCGCCAGCAGCCAAGTAGAAACTAGCGGGGGGGCTGCAGATACGCAGTATTTT
TRBV15,NA,NA,TRBJ2-3,CAIKQDLPSTDTQYF,TGTGCCATCAAACAGGATCTCCCTAGCACAGATACGCAGTATTTT
TRBV15,NA,NA,TRBJ2-2,CATSVLPPGELFF,TGTGCCACCAGCGTACTACCGCCCGGGGAGCTGTTTTTT
TRBV30,once,TRBD1,TRBJ2-3,CAWSQRQGIHTQYF,TGTGCCTGGAGTCAAAGACAGGGTATACATACGCAGTATTTT
TRBV6-5,NA,TRBD1,TRBJ2-5,CASSRQGKETQYF,TGTGCCAGCAGTCGACAGGGAAAGGAGACCCAGTACTTC
TRBV5-1,NA,NA,TRBJ1-4,CASSLEFREGEKLFF,TGCGCCAGCAGCTTGGAATTCAGGGAAGGCGAAAAACTGTTTTTT
TRBV19,NA,TRBD1,TRBJ1-2,CATGTGGSRYTF,TGTGCCACCGGGACAGGGGGCTCTCGCTACACCTTC
TRBV7-6,NA,NA,TRBJ1-1,CASSLGEVPNTEAFF,TGTGCCAGCAGCTTAGGAGAAGTCCCGAACACTGAAGCTTTCTTT
TRBV5-6,NA,TRBD1,TRBJ2-6,CASSPGQARGANVLTF,TGTGCCAGCAGCCCGGGACAGGCGAGAGGGGCCAACGTCCTGACTTTC
TRBV9,NA,NA,TRBJ1-2,CASSVAPTANYGYTF,TGTGCCAGCAGCGTAGCCCCGACAGCTAACTATGGCTACACCTTC
TRBV19,NA,NA,TRBJ2-1,CASSPSGLIYNEQFF,TGTGCCAGTAGCCCTTCGGGACTTATCTACAATGAGCAGTTCTTC
TRBV11-2,NA,TRBD1,TRBJ2-7,CASSLSPTGVGEQYF,TGTGCCAGCAGCTTATCGCCCACAGGGGTCGGCGAGCAGTACTTC
TRBV12-3/TRBV12-4,NA,NA,TRBJ1-1,CASSIRAEAFF,TGTGCCAGCAGCATTCGGGCTGAAGCTTTCTTT
TRBV11-2,NA,TRBD2,TRBJ2-3,CASSRTWTSGSTTDTQYF,TGTGCCAGCAGCCGAACGTGGACTAGCGGGAGTACCACAGATACGCAGTATTTT
TRBV3-1/TRBV3-2,NA,TRBD2,TRBJ2-2,CASSQEGLGTTNTGELFF,TGTGCCAGCAGCCAAGAAGGTCTCGGGACTACGAACACCGGGGAGCTGTTTTTT
TRBV7-9,once,TRBD1,TRBJ2-2,CASSFATGGDTGELFF,TGTGCCAGCAGCTTCGCGACAGGGGGGGACACCGGGGAGCTGTTTTTT
TRBV10-1,NA,TRBD2,TRBJ2-2,CASSESLTSGTNTGELFF,TGCGCCAGCAGCGAAAGTTTAACTAGCGGGACGAACACCGGGGAGCTGTTTTTT
TRBV5-4,NA,TRBD2,TRBJ2-7,CASSFRTSGTNYEQYF,TGTGCCAGCAGCTTCCGGACTAGCGGGACCAACTACGAGCAGTACTTC
TRBV4-3,NA,TRBD1,TRBJ2-7,CASSQDIDRVYEQYF,TGCGCCAGCAGCCAAGATATTGACAGGGTATACGAGCAGTACTTC
TRBV5-1,NA,NA,TRBJ2-3,CASGFQATDTQYF,TGCGCCAGCGGATTCCAGGCGACAGATACGCAGTATTTT
TRBV2,NA,NA,TRBJ1-2,CAIPGIYGYTF,TGTGCCATACCAGGGATCTATGGCTACACCTTC
TRBV2,NA,NA,TRBJ1-6,CASREARNSPLHF,TGTGCCAGCAGGGAGGCCAGAAATTCACCCCTCCACTTT
TRBV19,NA,NA,TRBJ1-5,CASSIRGDSNQPQHF,TGTGCCAGTAGTATTCGGGGGGATAGCAATCAGCCCCAGCATTTT
TRBV13,NA,NA,TRBJ2-5,CASSLGPATLKETQYF,TGTGCCAGCAGCTTAGGCCCTGCAACACTAAAAGAGACCCAGTACTTC
TRBV20-1,NA,TRBD2,TRBJ2-1,CSASLSGRAPGNEQFF,TGCAGTGCTAGTCTAAGCGGGAGGGCCCCGGGGAATGAGCAGTTCTTC
TRBV5-1,NA,NA,TRBJ1-2,CASSFLSGENGYTF,TGCGCCAGCAGCTTCTTATCAGGGGAGAATGGCTACACCTTC
TRBV11-2,NA,NA,TRBJ1-1,CASSLDGARSAFF,TGTGCCAGCAGCTTAGATGGGGCCAGAAGCGCTTTCTTT